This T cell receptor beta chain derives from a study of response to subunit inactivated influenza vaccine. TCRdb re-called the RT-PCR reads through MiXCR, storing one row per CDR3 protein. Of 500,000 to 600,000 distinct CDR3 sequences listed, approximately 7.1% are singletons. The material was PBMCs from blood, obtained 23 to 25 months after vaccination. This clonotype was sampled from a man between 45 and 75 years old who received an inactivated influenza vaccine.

The CDR3 loop reads CASSEALRSLTYF. The CDR3 DNA sequence: TGTGCCAGCAGTGAAGCGCTGAGGTCCTTAACGTACTTC. This chain joins TRBV2 and TRBJ2-4, with D unresolved. V gave up 0 bases and J gave up 15 bases, with 15 bases separating them. The CDR3 length is 13 residues. Germline V CDR1 and CDR2: SNHLY, FYNNEI.